These 25 T cell receptor beta chains share one sample of origin, sequenced in a study of T cell repertoires in cytomegalovirus infection. TCRdb re-called the reads with MiXCR, one entry per CDR3 protein. The repertoire holds around 770,000 distinct CDR3 sequences, with about 28% as singletons. No antigens are known for them. Material: cultured CD8+ T cells from PBMCs, obtained from culture after CMV antigen stimulation. These receptors all come from a human donor in good health (CMV status not recorded). Some clones in this sample may be carry-over from other donors' samples.

The chain joins TRBV20-1 to TRBJ2-1; the D is unclear. The CDR3 is 14 residues long. Germline CDR1 reads DFQATT; CDR2 reads SNEGSKA (reference sequence). V lost 3 bases, J lost 10 bases, and 19 bases lay in between. CDR3 residues: CSASSGPRRREQFF. CDR3 sequence (DNA): TGCAGTGCTAGCTCCGGCCCCCGCCGGCGGGAGCAGTTCTTC.

J is TRBJ2-1 and V is TRBV12-3 or TRBV12-4, with 8 bases aligning to TRBD2. The CDR3 length is 13 residues. The junction had 4 bases not matched to a gene; V was cut back by 4 bases and J by 8 bases. CDR3 region: CASSWGLGYEQFF. Written as DNA, the CDR3 is TGTGCCAGCAGTTGGGGACTAGGGTATGAGCAGTTCTTC.

This clonotype was detected ten times or more. The chain is built from TRBV6-1 and TRBJ1-2; TRBD1 matches 9 bases. The V gene end was trimmed by 10 bases and the J gene end by 3 bases; junction bases not matched to a gene: 12. The length of the CDR3 is 15 residues. In germline, CDR1 is MNHNS, CDR2 SASEGT. The CDR3 DNA sequence: TGTGCCACCTTAACCATCCGGGACAGGGACTATGGCTACACCTTC. Protein sequence: CATLTIRDRDYGYTF.

The chain recombines TRBV27 with TRBJ1-4; tentative D call: TRBD1 (6 bases). The CDR3 sequence is 14 residues long. In germline, CDR1 is MNHEY, CDR2 SMNVEV (reference sequence). Deletions cut 3 bases from V and 6 bases from J, with 11 bases between. CDR3 amino acids: CASSFWGADEKLFF. CDR3 sequence (DNA): TGTGCCAGCAGTTTCTGGGGGGCCGATGAAAAACTGTTTTTT.

The sample holds a few counts of this clonotype. V usage is TRBV6-5 and J usage is TRBJ1-2, with D hard to call. Germline V gene lookup returns CDR1 MNHEY and CDR2 SVGAGI. The CDR3 is 16 residues long. Trimming shortened V by 0 bases and J by 4 bases, and 15 bases separated the two germline ends. CDR3 nucleotides: TGTGCCAGCAGTTACTCGAGTAGACTGCTGACCTATGGCTACACCTTC. Its translation: CASSYSSRLLTYGYTF.

This clonotype was seen a handful of times. V is TRBV7-2 and J is TRBJ1-2; TRBD1 is a possible D gene (5 bases). V was clipped by 5 bases and J by 8 bases, with 15 bases between them. CDR3 length equals 13 residues. The germline V gene has CDR1 SGHTA and CDR2 FQGNSA. The CDR3 nucleotides read TGTGCCAGCAGCCACGGGACGTCGGGCGGCTACACCTTC. This sequence encodes CASSHGTSGGYTF.

This chain links TRBV12-3 or TRBV12-4 with TRBJ2-3, with D hard to call. Trimming pared 3 bases from V and 3 bases from J, leaving 13 bases between. The CDR3 totals 15 residues. CDR3 region: CASSFLSPRTDTQYF. CDR3 sequence (DNA): TGTGCCAGCAGTTTTCTTTCCCCACGGACAGATACGCAGTATTTT.

The CDR3 coding sequence is TGTGCCAGCTCAGCTTACAGGGGGGTGAACACTGAAGCTTTCTTT. Its protein is CASSAYRGVNTEAFF. The chain employs TRBV18 and TRBJ1-1; 8 bases agree with TRBD1. After removal of 5 bases from V and 0 bases from J, the junction contained 5 bases not matched to a gene. The CDR3 length is 15 residues. The germline V gene has CDR1 KGHSH and CDR2 LQKENI. Complete variable domain (other parts from reference TRBV18 and TRBJ1-1): NAGVMQNPRHLVRRRGQEARLRCSPMKGHSHVYWYRQLPEEGLKFMVYLQKENIIDESGMPKERFSAEFPKEGPSILRIQQVVRGDSAAYFCASSAYRGVNTEAFFGQGTRLTVV.

The chain is built from TRBV7-2 and TRBJ2-2, with D possibly matching TRBD2 (6 bases). Looked up from germline, CDR1 is SGHTA and CDR2 is FQGNSA. V was cut by 2 bases and J by 8 bases, with 18 bases left in between. The CDR3 is 16 amino acids. This CDR3 is CASSLYPGADLGELFF. In DNA, the CDR3 is TGTGCCAGCAGCTTATACCCGGGAGCGGACTTAGGGGAGCTGTTTTTT.

The sample holds a few counts of this clonotype. The chain links TRBV2 to TRBJ1-4; D gene uncertain. Germline V lookup: CDR1 SNHLY, CDR2 FYNNEI. The CDR3 contains 14 residues. V shed 10 bases and J shed 8 bases, with 20 bases lying between them. The CDR3 region has the DNA TGTGCCATCCCCATCTCCGGGGTTGGGGAAAAACTGTTTTTT. This encodes CAIPISGVGEKLFF.

This clonotype has only a few counts. The chain couples TRBV12-3 or TRBV12-4 to TRBJ2-5, with D unclear. The CDR3 sequence is 16 residues long. V lost 4 bases and J 7 bases, leaving 22 bases between the germline ends. CDR3 protein: CASSSDLDLPFGTQYF. The CDR3 DNA sequence: TGTGCCAGCAGTTCCGACTTAGACTTGCCGTTCGGGACCCAGTACTTC.

There are a few counts of this clonotype. The chain links TRBV27 to TRBJ1-6; 7 bases agree with TRBD1. The J segment lost 7 bases and the V segment lost 6 bases, leaving 18 bases of the junction unmatched. The germline gives CDR1 MNHEY, CDR2 SMNVEV (reference sequence). CDR3 length: 18 amino acids. Here the CDR3 reads CASSSLGATGTGNSPLHF. CDR3 in DNA: TGTGCCAGCAGCTCCTTGGGGGCGACAGGGACCGGGAATTCACCCCTCCACTTT.

V is TRBV7-3 and J is TRBJ2-1; 7 nucleotides match TRBD1. Germline assignment: CDR1 SGHTA and CDR2 FQGTGA. There are 15 residues in the CDR3. V lost 2 bases, J lost 0 bases, and 1 base stayed unmatched. CDR3 DNA sequence: TGTGCCAGCAGCTTAGGACAGGTCTCCTACAATGAGCAGTTCTTC. It codes for CASSLGQVSYNEQFF.

This clonotype was detected a few times. The chain recombines TRBV2 with TRBJ2-1, with 7 positions matching TRBD2. Trimming cost V 3 bases and J 5 bases; bases outside gene matches: 7. CDR1 and CDR2 from the germline V gene are SNHLY and FYNNEI. This CDR3 contains 15 residues. As DNA, the CDR3 is TGTGCCAGCAGTGATCCGGGGGGAGGGAACAATGAGCAGTTCTTC. Protein product: CASSDPGGGNNEQFF.

This clonotype was picked up many times. The rearrangement links TRBV12-3 or TRBV12-4 to TRBJ2-1; TRBD2 matches at 7 bases. V shed 4 bases and J 6 bases; nucleotides not matched to a gene: 0. The CDR3 contains 12 residues. The CDR3 DNA reads TGTGCCAGCAGTTGGACTAGCAATGAGCAGTTCTTC. Its protein is CASSWTSNEQFF.

The chain's CDR3 is CASSLGSFGDQPQHF. The CDR3 nucleotides read TGTGCCAGCAGCCTGGGGTCGTTTGGGGATCAGCCCCAGCATTTT. This chain uses TRBV7-9 with TRBJ1-5; D unclear. V was trimmed by 5 bases and J by 5 bases, leaving 16 bases between them. Germline V gene lookup returns CDR1 SEHNR and CDR2 FQNEAQ (reference sequence). This CDR3 comprises 15 residues.

The sample holds many counts of this clonotype. The chain has TRBV12-3 or TRBV12-4 and TRBJ2-1; TRBD1 matches 9 bases. The V gene end was trimmed by 6 bases and the J gene end by 8 bases; junction bases not matched to a gene: 8. CDR3 size: 14 residues. CDR3 protein: CASSSGTGNDEQFF. The CDR3 DNA follows: TGTGCCAGCAGCTCCGGGACAGGGAACGATGAGCAGTTCTTC.

This sequence joins TRBV5-4 and TRBJ2-1; D is perhaps TRBD1 or TRBD2 (6 bases each). V lost 7 bases, J lost 2 bases, and 19 bases lay in between. CDR1 and CDR2 (germline): SGHNT, YYREEE (reference sequence). The CDR3 length is 16 residues. The CDR3 DNA follows: TGTGCCAGCTCATCCCTTGACAGGACTACCTACAATGAGCAGTTCTTC. This translates into CASSSLDRTTYNEQFF.

The chain combines TRBV20-1 with TRBJ1-1; 8 bases are a match to TRBD1. The CDR3 length is 14 residues. From germline, CDR1 is DFQATT and CDR2 SNEGSKA (reference sequence). The ends lost 1 base at V and 4 bases at J; junction bases unmatched: 5. The CDR3 spells CSARGLTGGTEAFF. CDR3 in DNA: TGCAGTGCTAGAGGTTTAACAGGGGGCACTGAAGCTTTCTTT.

This chain links TRBV15 with TRBJ2-2; D call uncertain. The CDR3 has 13 residues. Germline lookup yields CDR1 LNHNV and CDR2 YYDKDF (reference sequence). Trimming left V 8 bases short and J 0 bases short, with 7 bases between. The CDR3 is CATLATNTGELFF. Here the CDR3 DNA reads TGTGCCACCCTGGCCACGAACACCGGGGAGCTGTTTTTT.

In this sample, this clonotype turned up a few times. The CDR3 nucleotides are TGTGCCAGCAGGTCGCACGACTACAATGAGCAGTTCTTC. Translation: CASRSHDYNEQFF. The V gene is TRBV7-6, the J gene TRBJ2-1, with D unclear. Germline V gene data show CDR1 as SGHVS and CDR2 as FNYEAQ. Trimming cost V 6 bases and J 3 bases, with 9 bases left between them. This CDR3 comprises 13 residues.

This clonotype was detected a few times. CDR3 DNA: TGTGCCAGCAGTTACTCGATGGGGGTGGATGAGCAGTTCTTC. Translation: CASSYSMGVDEQFF. The V and J genes are TRBV6-2 or TRBV6-3 and TRBJ2-1; D could derive from TRBD1 or TRBD2 (5 bases each). Deletions cut 0 bases from V and 8 bases from J, with 11 bases between. The V gene's germline CDR1 is MNHEY and CDR2 SVGEGT. CDR3 length: 14 residues.

The chain recombines TRBV4-1 with TRBJ2-5, with a weak D call TRBD2 (5 bases). V was cut by 0 bases and J by 1 base, with 12 bases left in between. The CDR3 consists of 16 residues. Germline lookup yields CDR1 MGHRA and CDR2 YSYEKL. CDR3 protein: CASSQEEEVRQETQYF. The CDR3 nucleotides read TGCGCCAGCAGCCAAGAGGAGGAGGTTCGCCAAGAGACCCAGTACTTC.

This chain connects TRBV5-4 to TRBJ2-4, with D possibly TRBD1 on 5 matching bases. Germline values: CDR1 SGHNT, CDR2 YYREEE (reference sequence). The germline V and J ends were trimmed by 3 bases and 0 bases, with 10 bases remaining between them. The CDR3 covers 15 residues. As DNA, the CDR3 is TGTGCCAGCAGCTCAGGGTATTTAGCCAAAAACATTCAGTACTTC. Translated, it gives CASSSGYLAKNIQYF.

Notes on this clonotype: A much larger clone lies one base from this, so it may be a read error. This sequence joins TRBV10-3 and TRBJ1-1; D possibly corresponds to TRBD1 (6 bases). The CDR3 contains 15 residues. Germline values: CDR1 ENHRY, CDR2 SYGVKD. The CDR3 sequence: CAISRDSFGDTEASF. The CDR3 bases are TGTGCCATCAGTCGGGACTCGTTTGGGGACACTGAAGCTTCCTTT.